Described below is a single T cell receptor (beta chain) sequence and its context. Assignments of participants to cohorts depended upon their own reported clinical history. This sample is part of a study of blood T cell repertoires in COVID-19. Overall study: Sites in the United States, Italy and Spain provided acute and convalescent COVID-19 samples.

The junction had 7 bases not matched to a gene; V was cut back by 6 bases and J by 7 bases. CDR3 size: 13 residues. TCRdb keeps only in-frame clones here, not all; method: immunoSEQ multiplex PCR. This sample has around 200,000 clones, with more than 80% found just once. The TCR originated in a middle-aged woman with acute COVID-19. Sequencing was carried out using PBMCs or T cells enriched from blood (not recorded which). The chain links TRBV12-3 or TRBV12-4 to TRBJ1-2; 8 nucleotides agree with TRBD1. The CDR3 region is CASRDTGGTGYTF. For the CDR3, the DNA is TGTGCCAGCAGGGATACAGGGGGTACTGGCTACACCTTC.